The 9 T cell receptor beta chains given below trace back to one sample, sequenced in a study of blood T cell repertoires in COVID-19. Produced via immunoSEQ multiplex PCR; TCRdb's table is partial and in-frame only. The table records 170,000 or so clones, 84% of them present only once. Material for sequencing was peripheral blood. These receptors were collected from a man between 18 and 35 years old with active or convalescent COVID-19.

This rearrangement joins TRBV28 to TRBJ2-7; 7 bases are shared with TRBD1. J lost 3 bases, V lost 1 base, and 3 bases had no gene match. Germline V CDR1 and CDR2: MDHEN, SYDVKM. The CDR3 runs 14 residues. The CDR3 loop is CASSLSGDSYEQYF. CDR3 in DNA: TGTGCCAGCAGTTTATCAGGGGACAGCTACGAGCAGTACTTC. The full variable domain, completed using reference TRBV28 and TRBJ2-7, is DVKVTQSSRYLVKRTGEKVFLECVQDMDHENMFWYRQDPGLGLRLIYFSYDVKMKEKGDIPEGYSVSREKKERFSLILESASTNQTSMYLCASSLSGDSYEQYFGPGTRLTVT.

This clone occurred once. The chain is built from TRBV5-1 and TRBJ1-1; D is uncertain. V was pared by 2 bases and J by 1 base, with 9 bases between. The CDR3 spans 14 residues. The germline V gene encodes CDR1 SGHRS and CDR2 YFSETQ. DNA for the CDR3: TGCGCCAGCAGCTTCAGTTCACAGAACACTGAAGCTTTCTTT. This gives the protein CASSFSSQNTEAFF.

The chain combines TRBV20-1 with TRBJ1-1; no firm D call. The CDR3 has 10 amino acids. V gave up 6 bases and J gave up 5 bases, with 7 bases separating them. Germline V gene data show CDR1 as DFQATT and CDR2 as SNEGSKA (reference sequence). Written as DNA, the CDR3 is TGCAGTGCACGCGGTACTGAAGCTTTCTTT. It encodes CSARGTEAFF.

The genes are TRBV6-5 and TRBJ1-3; D is unclear. The CDR3 spans 14 residues. Trimming shortened V by 6 bases and J by 3 bases, and 12 bases separated the two germline ends. Germline CDR1 and CDR2: MNHEY and SVGAGI. CDR3 in DNA: TGTGCCAGCAGCGCCGGAGCGGGTGGAAACACCATATATTTT. Amino acids: CASSAGAGGNTIYF.

The V gene is TRBV6-2 or TRBV6-3, the J gene TRBJ2-5; 7 bases agree with TRBD1. The CDR3 runs to 14 residues. Germline trimming cut 5 bases from V and 5 bases from J; bases unmatched to any gene: 8. Germline V lookup: CDR1 MNHEY, CDR2 SVGEGT. The CDR3: CASSDRDSEETQYF. CDR3 nucleotides: TGTGCCAGCAGTGACAGGGATAGCGAGGAGACCCAGTACTTC.

The genes are TRBV7-6 and TRBJ1-2, with TRBD1 identical over 8 bases. From germline, CDR1 is SGHVS and CDR2 FNYEAQ. The CDR3 sequence is 14 residues long. The ends lost 5 bases at V and 5 bases at J; junction bases unmatched: 7. The DNA of the CDR3 is TGTGCCAGCAGCCCACCCGGACAGGGTTATGGCTACACCTTC. It translates to CASSPPGQGYGYTF. Using reference TRBV7-6 and TRBJ1-2 for the parts outside the CDR3, the full variable domain is GAGVSQSPRYKVTKRGQDVALRCDPISGHVSLYWYRQALGQGPEFLTYFNYEAQQDKSGLPNDRFSAERPEGSISTLTIQRTEQRDSAMYRCASSPPGQGYGYTFGSGTRLTVV.

CDR3 in amino acids: CASKARDRGDGYTF. CDR3 nucleotides: TGTGCCAGCAAAGCCCGGGACAGGGGCGATGGCTACACCTTC. This chain joins TRBV19 and TRBJ1-2, with TRBD1 matching over 10 bases. V gave up 9 bases and J gave up 6 bases; unmatched junction bases: 10. The CDR3 runs to 14 residues. CDR1 LNHDA and CDR2 SQIVND come from the germline V gene (reference sequence).

There are a few counts of this clone. The chain has TRBV2 and TRBJ2-7; 9 bases match TRBD2. This CDR3 is built from 14 residues. J was trimmed by 3 bases and V by 9 bases; bases with no gene match: 9. Per the germline V gene, CDR1 is SNHLY and CDR2 is FYNNEI. The DNA for the CDR3 is TGTGCCAGTGGGGGTACTAGCGGGTTCTACGAGCAGTACTTC. It specifies CASGGTSGFYEQYF.

The chain carries TRBV11-2 and TRBJ2-2; 7 bases line up with TRBD1. Trimming removed 5 bases from V and 8 bases from J; junction bases left unmatched: 8. The length of the CDR3 is 14 residues. Per germline, CDR1 SGHAT and CDR2 FQNNGV. The CDR3 loop reads CASSLTRGLGELFF. CDR3 bases: TGTGCCAGCAGCCTTACGAGGGGGCTAGGGGAGCTGTTTTTT.